The 12 T cell receptor beta chains below all came from one sample that was sequenced in a study of T-cell reconstitution after alpha-beta-depleted transplantation in children. Unique molecular identifiers tagged the TCRbeta library. One entry per CDR3 protein results from TCRdb running MiXCR on the PCR reads. The top ten clones hold 12% to 15% of a sample with around 500,000 distinct CDR3 sequences, roughly 23% of them seen once. The sequences come from PBMCs, mostly from graft donor cells, collected 360 days after TCRalphabeta/CD19-depleted stem cell transplant. These receptors originate from a boy younger than two who had a stem cell transplant for acute myeloid leukemia, so the T cells may come from the graft donor.

This clonotype has ten or more counts. The V and J genes are TRBV4-1 and TRBJ2-1; TRBD1 agrees at 7 bases. CDR3 size: 16 residues. The V gene's germline CDR1 is MGHRA and CDR2 YSYEKL. Trimming removed 2 bases from V and 4 bases from J; junction bases left unmatched: 8. DNA for the CDR3: TGCGCCAGCAGCCAAACAGGGGCCCTTGATTACAATGAGCAGTTCTTC. Its translation: CASSQTGALDYNEQFF.

The chain combines TRBV7-9 with TRBJ2-1, with D hard to call. The germline V gene encodes CDR1 SEHNR and CDR2 FQNEAQ (reference sequence). The CDR3 has 16 amino acids. V lost 5 bases and J 2 bases, leaving 16 bases between the germline ends. CDR3 protein: CASSQTSSWAYNEQFF. The CDR3 nucleotides are TGTGCCAGCAGCCAAACCAGTAGCTGGGCCTACAATGAGCAGTTCTTC.

There are a few counts of this clonotype. The genes are TRBV7-2 and TRBJ2-1, with 7 bases identical to TRBD1. The CDR3 contains 14 residues. Germline assignment: CDR1 SGHTA and CDR2 FQGNSA. V was clipped by 5 bases and J by 5 bases; unmatched bases: 6. The CDR3 sequence: CASSGDSWDNEQFF. Here the CDR3 DNA reads TGTGCCAGCAGCGGGGACAGTTGGGACAATGAGCAGTTCTTC. Full variable domain (outside the CDR3, taken from reference TRBV7-2 and TRBJ2-1): GAGVSQSPSNKVTEKGKDVELRCDPISGHTALYWYRQSLGQGLEFLIYFQGNSAPDKSGLPSDRFSAERTGGSVSTLTIQRTQQEDSAVYLCASSGDSWDNEQFFGPGTRLTVL.

The V call is TRBV28, the J call TRBJ2-7; D might be TRBD2 (6 bases). The CDR3 covers 13 residues. Germline V gives CDR1 MDHEN, CDR2 SYDVKM. The ends were cut back, 5 bases at V and 3 bases at J, with 11 bases in the middle. CDR3 nucleotides: TGTGCCAGCAGTGGGGGGTCCTACTACGAGCAGTACGTC. This sequence encodes CASSGGSYYEQYV.

This clonotype came up once. This chain links TRBV6-1 with TRBJ2-3; 11 bases are shared with TRBD1. This CDR3 comprises 18 residues. Germline loops: CDR1 MNHNS, CDR2 SASEGT. V lost 6 bases, J lost 3 bases, and 14 bases stayed unmatched. CDR3 loop: CASSHPGQGVRSTDTQYF. DNA of the CDR3: TGTGCCAGCAGCCACCCGGGACAGGGGGTACGGAGTACAGATACGCAGTATTTT.

This clonotype was counted many times. The chain combines TRBV20-1 with TRBJ2-3; 10 nucleotides match TRBD1. The CDR3 sequence is 14 residues long. J lost 5 bases, V lost 2 bases, and 4 bases had no gene match. The germline CDR1 and CDR2 sequences are DFQATT and SNEGSKA (reference sequence). CDR3 protein: CSARPGQGVDTQYF. The CDR3 region has the DNA TGCAGTGCTAGACCAGGACAGGGGGTAGATACGCAGTATTTT.

The chain employs TRBV6-5 and TRBJ1-5; unclear D gene. V dropped 3 bases and J dropped 3 bases, with 9 bases sitting between them. The CDR3 runs 14 residues. Per germline, CDR1 MNHEY and CDR2 SVGAGI. CDR3 nucleotides: TGTGCCAGCAGTTATCGCCCAGACAATCAGCCCCAGCATTTT. Translation: CASSYRPDNQPQHF.

This clonotype was seen only a few times. J is TRBJ2-2 and V is TRBV20-1, with D hard to call. The germline gives CDR1 DFQATT, CDR2 SNEGSKA (reference sequence). The CDR3 is made up of 14 amino acids. Deletions cut 6 bases from V and 0 bases from J, with 11 bases between. CDR3 sequence: CSAAAQANTGELFF. DNA for the CDR3: TGCAGTGCCGCGGCCCAGGCGAACACCGGGGAGCTGTTTTTT.

This clonotype showed up many times. This chain connects TRBV20-1 to TRBJ2-1; D gene unclear. V lost 7 bases, J lost 0 bases, and 7 bases lay in between. Germline V gene lookup returns CDR1 DFQATT and CDR2 SNEGSKA (reference sequence). The CDR3 covers 12 residues. The CDR3 coding sequence is TGCAGTGGGCTCTACTCCTACAATGAGCAGTTCTTC. It yields the protein CSGLYSYNEQFF.

This clonotype showed up many times. The chain joins TRBV29-1 to TRBJ1-2, with D possibly being TRBD1 (5 bases). This CDR3 has 10 amino acids. CDR1 and CDR2 from the germline V gene are SQVTM and ANQGSEA. The germline V and J ends were trimmed by 3 bases and 8 bases, with 7 bases remaining between them. The CDR3 DNA follows: TGCAGCGTTGAGGGGGGAGGCTACACCTTC. Translating gives CSVEGGGYTF.

In this sample, this clonotype turned up many times. The chain is built from TRBV28 and TRBJ1-2; D is unclear. This CDR3 comprises 15 residues. Trimming removed 1 base at V and 4 bases at J, with 13 bases between. Per germline, CDR1 MDHEN and CDR2 SYDVKM. CDR3 bases: TGTGCCAGCAGTTTATACCGCCTGGACGGCTATGGCTACACCTTC. Translation gives CASSLYRLDGYGYTF.

This clonotype was seen a handful of times. The rearrangement joins TRBV21-1 to TRBJ2-1; the D call TRBD2 from the table was never checked on the DNA. TRBV21-1 corresponds to a pseudogene. CDR3 size: 18 residues. The CDR3 sequence: CASVLTSRLRWTYNEQFF. The CDR3 DNA reads TGTGCCAGCGTCTTGACTAGCCGACTGCGGTGGACCTACAATGAGCAGTTCTTC.